This record looks at one T cell receptor beta chain sequence and its context. The entry originates in a study of blood T cell repertoires in COVID-19. Study information: There were acute and convalescent COVID-19 samples, and they came from the United States, Italy and Spain. The cDNA or gDNA used as material had been derived from T cells, B-cell-depleted T cells, or PBMCs.

In the authors' workflow: Amplifying reference gene primers gave estimates of nucleated cell counts. Assay: immunoSEQ multiplex PCR; the TCRdb copy retains only in-frame clones and omits some. The V and J calls and clone size were taken over from that table, and D and trimming were inferred from the DNA. Here the sample spans some 87,000 clones, roughly 80% being singletons. The sequencing input was peripheral blood. The TCR sequence derives from an elderly man with active or convalescent COVID-19.

CDR3 sequence reads: CASTRDIGTGYTF. The CDR3 DNA follows: TGTGCCAGCACCCGGGACATCGGGACAGGCTACACCTTC. The genes are TRBV12-3 or TRBV12-4 and TRBJ1-2, with a possible D match to TRBD1 (6 bases). The germline V and J ends were trimmed by 7 bases and 8 bases, with 17 bases remaining between them. This CDR3 has 13 residues.